These T cell receptor beta chains were read from a single sample in a study of T-cell reconstitution after alpha-beta-depleted transplantation in children. Each CDR3 protein gets one entry after TCRdb re-called the PCR reads with MiXCR. Of some 300,000 distinct CDR3 sequences in the sample, 10% were seen once. The sequencing here drew on PBMCs from the stem cell graft donor, taken from the stem cell graft. The source is a human donor who donated a stem cell graft to a child with acute lymphoblastic leukemia. Both conserved end residues are part of each CDR3. Each record gives: D gene, V gene, J gene, clone size, CDR3 protein, CDR3 DNA. A D gene is named only where the DNA matches it firmly. Not every row has a clone size; where given, it reads once, few, many or a size class.

D gene: .; V gene: TRBV12-3/TRBV12-4; J gene: TRBJ2-1; clone size: few; CDR3 protein: CASTKLESHEQFF; CDR3 DNA: TGTGCCAGCACCAAACTAGAAAGCCATGAGCAGTTCTTC
D gene: .; V gene: TRBV29-1; J gene: TRBJ2-1; clone size: .; CDR3 protein: CSVEEGNEQFF; CDR3 DNA: TGCAGCGTTGAAGAGGGGAATGAGCAGTTCTTC
D gene: TRBD2; V gene: TRBV9; J gene: TRBJ2-5; clone size: few; CDR3 protein: CASSVGLAAQETQYF; CDR3 DNA: TGTGCCAGCAGCGTTGGACTAGCGGCCCAAGAGACCCAGTACTTC
D gene: .; V gene: TRBV6-2/TRBV6-3; J gene: TRBJ2-7; clone size: few; CDR3 protein: CASSWFAGTYYEQYF; CDR3 DNA: TGTGCCAGCAGTTGGTTTGCGGGAACCTACTACGAGCAGTACTTC
D gene: .; V gene: TRBV7-3; J gene: TRBJ1-2; clone size: .; CDR3 protein: CASSPSSGEGYTF; CDR3 DNA: TGTGCCAGCAGCCCCTCTAGCGGAGAGGGCTACACCTTC
D gene: .; V gene: TRBV20-1; J gene: TRBJ2-7; clone size: many; CDR3 protein: CSARDLAGLEEQYF; CDR3 DNA: TGCAGTGCTAGAGATCTGGCGGGGTTGGAGGAGCAGTACTTC
D gene: TRBD1; V gene: TRBV3-1; J gene: TRBJ2-7; clone size: .; CDR3 protein: CASSHMTGMAYEQYF; CDR3 DNA: TGTGCCAGCAGCCATATGACAGGGATGGCCTACGAGCAGTACTTC
D gene: .; V gene: TRBV20-1; J gene: TRBJ2-7; clone size: many; CDR3 protein: CSARTDRMTSYEQYF; CDR3 DNA: TGCAGTGCTAGAACTGACAGGATGACAAGCTACGAGCAGTACTTC
D gene: .; V gene: TRBV6-2/TRBV6-3; J gene: TRBJ1-1; clone size: many; CDR3 protein: CASSRNTEAFF; CDR3 DNA: TGTGCCAGCAGTAGGAACACTGAAGCTTTCTTT
D gene: .; V gene: TRBV20-1; J gene: TRBJ2-7; clone size: .; CDR3 protein: CSARGAGGGEQYF; CDR3 DNA: TGCAGTGCTAGAGGTGCAGGGGGGGGCGAGCAGTACTTC
D gene: .; V gene: TRBV20-1; J gene: TRBJ2-3; clone size: .; CDR3 protein: CSARQGSTDTQYF; CDR3 DNA: TGCAGTGCTAGACAGGGGTCCACAGATACGCAGTATTTT
D gene: .; V gene: TRBV14; J gene: TRBJ1-1; clone size: many; CDR3 protein: CASSQVYRLNTEAFF; CDR3 DNA: TGTGCCAGCAGCCAAGTATACAGGCTGAACACTGAAGCTTTCTTT
D gene: .; V gene: TRBV6-5; J gene: TRBJ1-4; clone size: once; CDR3 protein: CVSSYGGTNEKLFF; CDR3 DNA: TGTGTCAGCAGTTACGGGGGGACTAATGAAAAACTGTTTTTT